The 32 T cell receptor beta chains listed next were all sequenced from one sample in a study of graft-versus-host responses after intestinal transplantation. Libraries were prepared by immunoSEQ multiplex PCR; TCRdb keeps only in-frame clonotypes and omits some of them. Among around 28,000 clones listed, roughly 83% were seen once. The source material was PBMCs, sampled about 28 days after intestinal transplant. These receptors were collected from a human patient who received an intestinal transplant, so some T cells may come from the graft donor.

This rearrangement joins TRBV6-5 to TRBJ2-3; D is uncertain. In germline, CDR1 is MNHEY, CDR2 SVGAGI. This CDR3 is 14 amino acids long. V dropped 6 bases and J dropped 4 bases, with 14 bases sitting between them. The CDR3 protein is CASRNESRADTQYF. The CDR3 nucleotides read TGTGCCAGCAGGAACGAGAGTCGGGCAGATACGCAGTATTTT.

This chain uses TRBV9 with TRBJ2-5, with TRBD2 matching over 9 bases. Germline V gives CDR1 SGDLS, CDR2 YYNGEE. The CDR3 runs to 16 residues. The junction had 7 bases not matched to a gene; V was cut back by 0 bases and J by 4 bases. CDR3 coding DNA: TGTGCCAGCAGCGTAGAGGGCGGGGGGGCATCAGAGACCCAGTACTTC. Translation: CASSVEGGGASETQYF.

This chain's CDR3 is CASSDLTRNYGYTF. CDR3 in DNA: TGTGCCAGCAGCGACCTGACCCGCAACTATGGCTACACCTTC. The chain uses TRBV6-5 and TRBJ1-2, with D unclear. Per germline, CDR1 MNHEY and CDR2 SVGAGI. CDR3 size: 14 residues. Trimming shortened V by 6 bases and J by 2 bases, and 13 bases separated the two germline ends.

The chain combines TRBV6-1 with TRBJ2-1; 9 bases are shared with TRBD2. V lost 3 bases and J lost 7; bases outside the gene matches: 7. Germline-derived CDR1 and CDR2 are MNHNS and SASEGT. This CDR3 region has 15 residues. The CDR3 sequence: CASSESSGSMNEQFF. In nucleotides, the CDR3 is TGTGCCAGCAGTGAGAGTAGCGGGAGTATGAATGAGCAGTTCTTC.

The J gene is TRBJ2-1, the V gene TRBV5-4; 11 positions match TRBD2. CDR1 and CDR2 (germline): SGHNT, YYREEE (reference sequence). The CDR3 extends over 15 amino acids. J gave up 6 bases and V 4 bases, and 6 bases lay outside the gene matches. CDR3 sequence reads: CASSVAGGRGNEQFF. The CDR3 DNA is TGTGCCAGCAGCGTAGCGGGGGGGCGGGGCAATGAGCAGTTCTTC.

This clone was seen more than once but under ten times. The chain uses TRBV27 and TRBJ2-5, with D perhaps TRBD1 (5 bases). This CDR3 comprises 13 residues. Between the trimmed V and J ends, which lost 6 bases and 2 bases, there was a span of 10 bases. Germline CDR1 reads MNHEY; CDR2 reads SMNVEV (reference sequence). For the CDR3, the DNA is TGTGCCAGCAGCAGAGACAGACAAGAGACCCAGTACTTC. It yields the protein CASSRDRQETQYF.

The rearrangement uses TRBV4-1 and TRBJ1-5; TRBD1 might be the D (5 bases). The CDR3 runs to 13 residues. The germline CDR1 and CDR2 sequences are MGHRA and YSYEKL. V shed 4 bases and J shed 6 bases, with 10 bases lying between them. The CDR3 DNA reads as TGCGCCAGCAGCCGACCAGGGAGTCAGCCCCAGCATTTT. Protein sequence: CASSRPGSQPQHF.

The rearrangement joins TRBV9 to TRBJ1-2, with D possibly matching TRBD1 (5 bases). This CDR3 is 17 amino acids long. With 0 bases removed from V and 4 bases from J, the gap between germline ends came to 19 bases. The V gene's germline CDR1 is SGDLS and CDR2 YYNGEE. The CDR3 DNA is TGTGCCAGCAGCGTAGCCTGGGGCAGGGTAGGGTTCTATGGCTACACCTTC. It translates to CASSVAWGRVGFYGYTF.

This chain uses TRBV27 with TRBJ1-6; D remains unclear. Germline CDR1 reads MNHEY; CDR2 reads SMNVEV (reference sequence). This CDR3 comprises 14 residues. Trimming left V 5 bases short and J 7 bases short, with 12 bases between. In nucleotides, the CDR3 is TGTGCCAGCAGTCCCACTTGGGCAAATTCACCCCTCCACTTT. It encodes CASSPTWANSPLHF.

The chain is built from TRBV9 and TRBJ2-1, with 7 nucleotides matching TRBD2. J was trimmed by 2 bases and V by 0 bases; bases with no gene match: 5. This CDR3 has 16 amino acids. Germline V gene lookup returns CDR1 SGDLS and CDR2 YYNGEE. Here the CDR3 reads CASSVEGGSTYNEQFF. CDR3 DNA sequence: TGTGCCAGCAGCGTAGAAGGCGGGAGCACCTACAATGAGCAGTTCTTC.

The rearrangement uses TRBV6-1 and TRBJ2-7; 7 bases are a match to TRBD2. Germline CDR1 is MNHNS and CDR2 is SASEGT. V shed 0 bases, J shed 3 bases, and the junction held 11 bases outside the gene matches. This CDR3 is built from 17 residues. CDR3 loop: CASSEADWGGGYYEQYF. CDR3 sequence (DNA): TGTGCCAGCAGTGAAGCCGACTGGGGGGGAGGCTACTACGAGCAGTACTTC.

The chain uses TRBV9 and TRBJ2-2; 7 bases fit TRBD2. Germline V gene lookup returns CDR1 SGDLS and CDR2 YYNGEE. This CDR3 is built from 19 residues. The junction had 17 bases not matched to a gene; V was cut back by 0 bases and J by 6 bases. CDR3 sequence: CASSVVGNSGSAGAGELFF. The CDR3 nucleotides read TGTGCCAGCAGCGTAGTGGGTAATAGCGGGTCAGCAGGCGCCGGGGAGCTGTTTTTT.

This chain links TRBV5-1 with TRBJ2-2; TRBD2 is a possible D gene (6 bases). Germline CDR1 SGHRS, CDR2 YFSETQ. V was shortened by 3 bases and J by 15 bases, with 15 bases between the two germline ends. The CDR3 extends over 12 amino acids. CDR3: CASSSTGPGVFF. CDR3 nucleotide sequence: TGCGCCAGCAGCTCCACCGGACCGGGGGTGTTTTTT. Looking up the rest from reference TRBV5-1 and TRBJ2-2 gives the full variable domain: KAGVTQTPRYLIKTRGQQVTLSCSPISGHRSVSWYQQTPGQGLQFLFEYFSETQRNKGNFPGRFSGRQFSNSRSEMNVSTLELGDSALYLCASSSTGPGVFFGEGSRLTVL.

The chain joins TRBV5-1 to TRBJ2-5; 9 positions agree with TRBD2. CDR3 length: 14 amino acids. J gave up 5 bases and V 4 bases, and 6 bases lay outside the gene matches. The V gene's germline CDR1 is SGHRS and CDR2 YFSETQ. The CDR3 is CASSAGGPEETQYF. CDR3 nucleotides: TGCGCCAGCAGCGCGGGAGGGCCTGAGGAGACCCAGTACTTC.

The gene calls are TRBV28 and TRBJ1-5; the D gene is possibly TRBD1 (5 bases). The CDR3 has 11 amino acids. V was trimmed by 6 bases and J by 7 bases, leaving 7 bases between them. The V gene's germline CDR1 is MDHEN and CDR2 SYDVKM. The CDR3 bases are TGTGCCAGCAGGAGGGGACAGCCCCAGCATTTT. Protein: CASRRGQPQHF.

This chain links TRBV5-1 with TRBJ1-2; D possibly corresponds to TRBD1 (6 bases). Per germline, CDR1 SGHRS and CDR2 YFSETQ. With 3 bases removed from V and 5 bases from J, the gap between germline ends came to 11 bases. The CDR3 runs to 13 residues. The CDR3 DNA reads TGCGCCAGCAGCTCCAGGGGTCTTTATGGCTACACCTTC. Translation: CASSSRGLYGYTF.

The CDR3 spells CASSQQGGGGYTF. In DNA, the CDR3 is TGCGCCAGCAGCCAACAAGGGGGCGGAGGCTACACCTTC. The gene calls are TRBV4-1 and TRBJ1-2, with 7 positions matching TRBD1. The germline CDR1 and CDR2 sequences are MGHRA and YSYEKL. The CDR3 length is 13 residues. Unmatched junction bases numbered 5, after V lost 2 bases and J lost 8 bases.

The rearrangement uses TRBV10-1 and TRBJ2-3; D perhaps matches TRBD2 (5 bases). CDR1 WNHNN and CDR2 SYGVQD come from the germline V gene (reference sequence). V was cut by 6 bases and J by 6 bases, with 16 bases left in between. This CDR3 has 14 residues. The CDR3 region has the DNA TGCGCCAGCAGCCCCAGGCTAGCTCAGGATACGCAGTATTTT. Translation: CASSPRLAQDTQYF.

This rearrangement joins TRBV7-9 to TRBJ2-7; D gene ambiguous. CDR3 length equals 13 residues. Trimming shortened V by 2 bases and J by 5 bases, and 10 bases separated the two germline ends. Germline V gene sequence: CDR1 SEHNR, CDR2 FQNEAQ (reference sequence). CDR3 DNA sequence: TGTGCCAGCAGCTTAACTCTCTGGGACGAGCAGTACTTC. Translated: CASSLTLWDEQYF.

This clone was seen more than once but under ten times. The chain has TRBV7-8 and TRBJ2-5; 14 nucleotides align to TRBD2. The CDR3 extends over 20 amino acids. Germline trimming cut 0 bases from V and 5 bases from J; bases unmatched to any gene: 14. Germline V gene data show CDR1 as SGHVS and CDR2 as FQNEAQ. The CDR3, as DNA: TGTGCCAGCAGCTTAGCGATGAGGACCGGGACTAGCGGGAGTTTTGAGACCCAGTACTTC. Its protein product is CASSLAMRTGTSGSFETQYF.

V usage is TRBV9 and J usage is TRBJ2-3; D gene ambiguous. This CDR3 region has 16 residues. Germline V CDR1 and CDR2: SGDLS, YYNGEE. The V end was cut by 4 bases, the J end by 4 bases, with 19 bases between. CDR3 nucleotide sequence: TGTGCCAGCAGCCCTCTCGAGAGAGCGATGGCAGATACGCAGTATTTT. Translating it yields CASSPLERAMADTQYF.

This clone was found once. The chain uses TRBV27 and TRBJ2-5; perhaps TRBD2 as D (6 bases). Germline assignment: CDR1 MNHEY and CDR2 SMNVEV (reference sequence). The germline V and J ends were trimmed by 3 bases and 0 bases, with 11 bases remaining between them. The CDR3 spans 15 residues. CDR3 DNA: TGTGCCAGCAGTTTGATGGGGGGTGACCAAGAGACCCAGTACTTC. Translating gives CASSLMGGDQETQYF.

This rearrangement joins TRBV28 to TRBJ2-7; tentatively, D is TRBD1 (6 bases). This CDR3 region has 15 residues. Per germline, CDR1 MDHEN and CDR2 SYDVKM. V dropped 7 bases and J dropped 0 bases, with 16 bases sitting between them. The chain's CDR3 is CASTRIADSSYEQYF. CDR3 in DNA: TGTGCCAGCACCCGCATCGCGGACAGCTCCTACGAGCAGTACTTC.

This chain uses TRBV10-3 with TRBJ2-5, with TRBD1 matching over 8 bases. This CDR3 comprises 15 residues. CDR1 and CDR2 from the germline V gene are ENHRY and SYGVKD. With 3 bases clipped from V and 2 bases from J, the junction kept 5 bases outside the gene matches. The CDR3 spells CAISDLRTGQETQYF. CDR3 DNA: TGTGCCATCAGTGACCTACGGACAGGGCAAGAGACCCAGTACTTC.

The CDR3 nucleotides read TGTGCCAGCAGGGACTCTCTAGGGATCCACGAGCAGTACTTC. The encoded protein is CASRDSLGIHEQYF. V is TRBV7-9 and J is TRBJ2-7; tentative D call: TRBD2 (5 bases). Trimming stripped 6 bases from V and 5 bases from J, with 17 bases between. The CDR3 has 14 residues. In germline, CDR1 is SEHNR, CDR2 FQNEAQ (reference sequence).

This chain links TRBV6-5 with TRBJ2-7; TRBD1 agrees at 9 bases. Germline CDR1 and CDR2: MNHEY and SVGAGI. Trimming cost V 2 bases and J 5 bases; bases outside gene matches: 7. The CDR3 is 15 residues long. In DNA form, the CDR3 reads TGTGCCAGCAGTTACGCTGGACAGGGGCAGGACGAGCAGTACTTC. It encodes CASSYAGQGQDEQYF.

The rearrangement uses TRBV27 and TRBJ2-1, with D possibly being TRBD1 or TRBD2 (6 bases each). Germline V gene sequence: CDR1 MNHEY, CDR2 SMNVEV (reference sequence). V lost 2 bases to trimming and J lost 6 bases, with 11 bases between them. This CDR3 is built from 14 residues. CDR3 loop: CASSLRGPTNEQFF. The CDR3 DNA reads TGTGCCAGCAGTTTACGGGGGCCCACCAATGAGCAGTTCTTC.

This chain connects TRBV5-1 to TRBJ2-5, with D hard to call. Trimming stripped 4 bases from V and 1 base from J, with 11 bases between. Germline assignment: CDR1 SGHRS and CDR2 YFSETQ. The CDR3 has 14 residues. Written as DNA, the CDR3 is TGCGCCAGCAGCAGAACAGCGCTCCAAGAGACCCAGTACTTC. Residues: CASSRTALQETQYF.

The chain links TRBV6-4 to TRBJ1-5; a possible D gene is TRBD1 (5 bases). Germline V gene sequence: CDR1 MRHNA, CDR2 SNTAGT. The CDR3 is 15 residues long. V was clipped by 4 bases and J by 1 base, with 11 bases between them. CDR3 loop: CASSGLGTSNQPQHF. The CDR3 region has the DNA TGTGCCAGCAGTGGACTCGGGACCAGCAATCAGCCCCAGCATTTT.

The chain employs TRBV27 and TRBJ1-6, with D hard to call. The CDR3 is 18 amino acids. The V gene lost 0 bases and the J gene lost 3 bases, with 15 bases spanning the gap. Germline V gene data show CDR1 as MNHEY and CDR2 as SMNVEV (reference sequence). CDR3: CASSLSIGELHYNSPLHF. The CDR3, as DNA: TGTGCCAGCAGTTTATCGATTGGGGAGCTCCACTATAATTCACCCCTCCACTTT.

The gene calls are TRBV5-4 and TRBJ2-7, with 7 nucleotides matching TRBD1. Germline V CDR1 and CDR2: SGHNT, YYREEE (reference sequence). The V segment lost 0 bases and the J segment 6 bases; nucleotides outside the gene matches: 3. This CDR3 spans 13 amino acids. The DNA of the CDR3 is TGTGCCAGCAGCTTGGGGACAGGTCTCGAGCAGTACTTC. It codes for CASSLGTGLEQYF.

CDR3 protein: CASSLGGGLADYYEQYF. The CDR3 DNA reads as TGTGCCAGCAGCTTAGGGGGGGGACTAGCGGACTACTACGAGCAGTACTTC. This sequence joins TRBV7-6 and TRBJ2-7; 11 bases line up with TRBD2. The CDR3 is made up of 17 amino acids. V lost 1 base, J lost 3 bases, and 8 bases stayed unmatched. Germline V lookup: CDR1 SGHVS, CDR2 FNYEAQ.